Presented here are 10 T cell receptor beta chains from one specimen sequenced in a study of cytomegalovirus exposure and HLA in healthy donors. The PCR was carried out with 60 Vbeta primers and 13 Jbeta primers. Data came from immunoSEQ multiplex PCR; TCRdb stores just in-frame clones and leaves some out. The repertoire holds approximately 130,000 clones, 77% seen once, with approximately 6.3% in the top ten. Input material: PBMCs. The receptors originated from a man aged 18 to 29 in good health and CMV-seropositive.

This chain joins TRBV6-5 and TRBJ2-3; TRBD2 is a possible D gene (6 bases). CDR1 MNHEY and CDR2 SVGAGI come from the germline V gene. The CDR3 contains 15 residues. Trimming cost V 5 bases and J 0 bases, with 12 bases left between them. The CDR3: CASSGMEGSTDTQYF. The CDR3, as DNA: TGTGCCAGCAGTGGGATGGAGGGGAGCACAGATACGCAGTATTTT.

The genes are TRBV6-1 and TRBJ1-5; 9 bases match TRBD1. J was trimmed by 6 bases and V by 6 bases; bases with no gene match: 9. The CDR3 consists of 15 residues. Looked up from germline, CDR1 is MNHNS and CDR2 is SASEGT. The CDR3 protein is CASSLGQGLVQPQHF. The CDR3 nucleotides are TGTGCCAGCAGCTTGGGACAGGGCCTAGTTCAGCCCCAGCATTTT.

The V gene is TRBV10-3, the J gene TRBJ2-1, with D hard to call. The CDR3 totals 11 residues. The germline CDR1 and CDR2 sequences are ENHRY and SYGVKD. The ends were cut back, 4 bases at V and 8 bases at J, with 6 bases in the middle. The CDR3 DNA reads as TGTGCCATCAGTGGAGGAGATGAGCAGTTCTTC. As protein: CAISGGDEQFF.

V gene TRBV10-3 combines with J gene TRBJ2-1; tentative D call: TRBD1 (6 bases). The CDR3 is 11 residues long. Trimming took off 9 bases at V and 3 bases at J, with 6 bases between the two ends. Germline lookup yields CDR1 ENHRY and CDR2 SYGVKD. The CDR3 sequence: CAIQGYNEQFF. DNA of the CDR3: TGTGCCATACAGGGCTACAATGAGCAGTTCTTC.

The chain has TRBV7-9 and TRBJ2-7; D possibly corresponds to TRBD1 (5 bases). V shed 3 bases and J shed 4 bases, with 7 bases lying between them. The CDR3 runs to 12 residues. The germline V gene has CDR1 SEHNR and CDR2 FQNEAQ (reference sequence). The CDR3 nucleotides read TGTGCCAGCAGCTTTCAGGGTTACGAGCAGTACTTC. It encodes CASSFQGYEQYF.

The V and J genes are TRBV5-4 and TRBJ1-2; D not certain. V dropped 1 base and J dropped 4 bases, with 8 bases sitting between them. The CDR3 covers 13 residues. Germline CDR1 SGHNT, CDR2 YYREEE (reference sequence). The DNA of the CDR3 is TGTGCCAGCAGCTTGAAGGGAGGCTATGGCTACACCTTC. It codes for CASSLKGGYGYTF.

This chain uses TRBV13 with TRBJ2-7; D gene uncertain. Germline CDR1 PRHDT, CDR2 FYEKMQ (reference sequence). V was pared by 6 bases and J by 2 bases, with 8 bases between. This CDR3 is built from 12 residues. As DNA, the CDR3 is TGTGCCAGCAGTACCCAGACCTACGAGCAGTACTTC. Protein: CASSTQTYEQYF.

The chain is built from TRBV9 and TRBJ1-4; the D gene is possibly TRBD1 (6 bases). This CDR3 is built from 15 residues. Trimming left V 3 bases short and J 5 bases short, with 14 bases between. From germline, CDR1 is SGDLS and CDR2 YYNGEE. Written as DNA, the CDR3 is TGTGCCAGCAGCGAGGGGGGGGGCTCGAATGAAAAACTGTTTTTT. It is translated as CASSEGGGSNEKLFF.

The chain carries TRBV6-5 and TRBJ2-4, with 7 bases lining up with TRBD1. V trimming: 4 bases; J trimming: 0 bases; junction bases outside the gene matches: 6. This CDR3 is built from 16 residues. Looked up from germline, CDR1 is MNHEY and CDR2 is SVGAGI. The CDR3 sequence: CASSFGTELAKNIQYF. The CDR3 DNA sequence: TGTGCCAGCAGTTTTGGGACAGAACTAGCCAAAAACATTCAGTACTTC.

This chain connects TRBV2 to TRBJ2-7; TRBD1 aligns across 7 bases. Germline V gives CDR1 SNHLY, CDR2 FYNNEI. J lost 9 bases, V lost 6 bases, and 20 bases had no gene match. The CDR3 has 16 amino acids. CDR3 sequence (DNA): TGTGCCAGCAGGGACAGGACAGCCCGGTGGGCCGCCGGGCAGTACTTC. It codes for CASRDRTARWAAGQYF.